The 4 T cell receptor beta chains listed next were all sequenced from one sample in a study of blood T cell repertoires in COVID-19. Some clones are missing from TCRdb's copy, which holds only in-frame ones; the method was immunoSEQ multiplex PCR. This table has 150,000 to 180,000 clones, roughly 83% appearing once. The sequenced sample consisted of peripheral blood. These receptors were taken from an older woman with COVID-19, enrolled during active disease.

This clone is a singleton in its sample. The V call is TRBV6-2 or TRBV6-3, the J call TRBJ1-1, with D maybe TRBD1 (5 bases). Germline loops: CDR1 MNHEY, CDR2 SVGEGT. This CDR3 comprises 13 residues. The V end lost 5 bases, the J end lost 1 base, and 8 bases lay between the germline ends. The CDR3 DNA is TGTGCCAGCAGTGCGGACACGAACACTGAAGCTTTCTTT. It yields the protein CASSADTNTEAFF.

This chain joins TRBV6-5 and TRBJ1-1; 7 nucleotides agree with TRBD1. Unmatched junction bases numbered 5, after V lost 0 bases and J lost 4 bases. This CDR3 spans 15 amino acids. Germline assignment: CDR1 MNHEY and CDR2 SVGAGI. As DNA, the CDR3 is TGTGCCAGCAGTTACTCGAGGGCAGGGGGCACTGAAGCTTTCTTT. Translation: CASSYSRAGGTEAFF.

V usage is TRBV27 and J usage is TRBJ1-2; the match to TRBD1 covers 8 bases. Germline loops: CDR1 MNHEY, CDR2 SMNVEV (reference sequence). This CDR3 contains 15 residues. J was trimmed by 2 bases and V by 2 bases; bases with no gene match: 4. The CDR3 region has the DNA TGTGCCAGCAGTTTAAGCCAGGGGGCAAACTATGGCTACACCTTC. Protein sequence: CASSLSQGANYGYTF.

The rearrangement uses TRBV9 and TRBJ2-2; 8 bases line up with TRBD2. This CDR3 comprises 16 residues. Looked up from germline, CDR1 is SGDLS and CDR2 is YYNGEE. V lost 4 bases, J lost 2 bases, and 7 bases stayed unmatched. The CDR3 spells CASSTSGNPNTGELFF. CDR3 bases: TGTGCCAGCAGCACTAGCGGAAACCCAAACACCGGGGAGCTGTTTTTT.